This T cell receptor beta chain was obtained from a study of cytomegalovirus exposure and HLA in healthy donors. Overall study findings and caveats: Researchers counted 150 to 200 TCR beta chains as cytomegalovirus-associated. Analysis was carried out at a later point, and it linked a missense DCLRE1C variant to TCR beta V- and J-gene trimming.

Regarding this clone: Its antigen is as yet unknown.

The CDR3 sequence is 15 residues long. J was trimmed by 5 bases and V by 5 bases; bases with no gene match: 11. Germline V gives CDR1 SGHVS, CDR2 FQNEAQ. The PCR ran on 60 Vbeta and 13 Jbeta primers. The authors' processing: Per a later analysis, the number of unique TCR beta chains was some 80 million, of which around 9.9 million were shared. Profiled with immunoSEQ multiplex PCR; TCRdb holds only in-frame clones, not every one. D and trimming come from the DNA, and the V and J calls and clone size come from that table. The sample holds 110,000 or so clones, around 86% seen once. Sequenced material: PBMCs. The rearrangement joins TRBV7-8 to TRBJ1-1; 7 bases map to TRBD1. This TCR derives from a woman aged 30 to 39 in good health and CMV-seronegative. The CDR3 DNA follows: TGTGCCAGCAGCCCCGACAGGGTCGGAGGGACTGAAGCTTTCTTT. Translation gives CASSPDRVGGTEAFF.